The clone carrying this T cell receptor (beta chain) has only a few counts. Its antigen is not identified. On average, the one heparinised blood draw given by each donor was approximately 120 mL. Expressed TCRB transcripts were sequenced, since all the RNA that had been isolated was reverse transcribed. The data were produced by immunoSEQ multiplex PCR, yet TCRdb's version contains in-frame clones alone and is incomplete. This repertoire shows about 170,000 clones, around 8% found once; its top ten account for 0.94%. This entry is derived from a study of beta chain features in type 1 diabetes. The study's findings and limits: Individuals with type 1 diabetes displayed fewer insertions and more deletions at VDJ junctions. TCRB CDR3s were moderately but significantly shorter in Type 1 diabetes patients in all four CD4+ subsets.

CDR3 length: 14 residues. The J segment lost 7 bases and the V segment lost 5 bases, leaving 7 bases of the junction unmatched. Germline CDR1 is SGHAT and CDR2 is FQNNGV. The TCR was taken from a middle-aged woman with type 1 diabetes. J is TRBJ2-1 and V is TRBV11-2; the match to TRBD1 covers 8 bases. Sequenced sample: central memory CD4+ T cells from blood. The CDR3 DNA reads as TGTGCCAGCAGCCGGGACAGGAGGGTAAATGAGCAGTTCTTC. Translated: CASSRDRRVNEQFF.